This entry describes one T cell receptor beta chain. Its antigen is still unknown. TCRdb keeps only in-frame clones here, not all; method: immunoSEQ multiplex PCR. Here the sample spans about 43,000 clones, approximately 83% being singletons. The sample comes from a study of OX40 agonist ivuxolimab in advanced cancers. Study details: The diagnoses of dose-escalation patients were hepatocellular carcinoma, melanoma, renal cell or head and neck cancer.

Points from the study as a whole: CD8+ T cells averaged more expanded clones than CD4+. CD4+ and CD8+ T cells in blood underwent clonal expansion by week 6 at 0.1 to 3.0 mg/kg. Certain nonresponding patients likewise had low normalized T-cell clonal expansion.

V was cut by 0 bases and J by 7 bases, with 11 bases left in between. This CDR3 comprises 14 residues. Germline CDR1 reads SGDLS; CDR2 reads YYNGEE. The TCR comes from an adult with an advanced solid tumor such as melanoma, head and neck, liver or kidney cancer. The starting material was CD4+ or CD8+ T cells sorted from blood, obtained in a trial of the OX40 agonist ivuxolimab. The V and J genes are TRBV9 and TRBJ1-5; perhaps TRBD1 as D (5 bases). This CDR3 is CASSVEAGQQPQHF. CDR3 coding DNA: TGTGCCAGCAGCGTAGAGGCGGGGCAACAGCCCCAGCATTTT.